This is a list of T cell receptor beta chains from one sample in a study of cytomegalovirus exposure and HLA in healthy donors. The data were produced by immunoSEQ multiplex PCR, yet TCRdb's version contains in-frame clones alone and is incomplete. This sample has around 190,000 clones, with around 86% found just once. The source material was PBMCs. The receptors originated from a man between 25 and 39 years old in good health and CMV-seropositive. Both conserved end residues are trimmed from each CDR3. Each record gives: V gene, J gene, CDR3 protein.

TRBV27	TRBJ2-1	ASTTLGGQGYNEQF
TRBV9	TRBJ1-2	ASSEGQPRDYGYT
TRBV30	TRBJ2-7	AWSVSGAPYEQY
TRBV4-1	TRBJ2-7	ASSRSGSEGYEQY
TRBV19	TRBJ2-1	ASSIRDGDTDEQF
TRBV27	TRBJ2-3	ASNSFRYSSTDTQY
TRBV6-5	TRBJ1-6	ASSLTTGSISPLH
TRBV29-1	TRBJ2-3	SGDDIGTGGVTDTQY
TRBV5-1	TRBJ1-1	ASSLGAGNTEAF
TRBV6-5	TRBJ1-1	ASSERLENTEAF
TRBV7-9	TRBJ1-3	ASSWRDQDRSGNTIY
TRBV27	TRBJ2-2	ASSLTTTGGHGELF
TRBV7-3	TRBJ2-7	ASSLGGPTYEQY
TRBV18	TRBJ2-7	ASSPPWDSYEQY
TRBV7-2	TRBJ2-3	ASSSPPKDTQY
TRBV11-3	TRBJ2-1	ASSLRGATYNEQF
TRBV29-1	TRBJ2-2	SVSQGVDTGELF
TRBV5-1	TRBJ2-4	ASSLVWEAKNIQY
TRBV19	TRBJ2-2	ASSDPFSEGIHTGELF
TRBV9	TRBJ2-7	ASSASSGLEQY
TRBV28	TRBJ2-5	ASRIGTGVAETQY
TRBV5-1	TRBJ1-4	ASSVGTANEKLF
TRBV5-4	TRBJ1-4	ASSLVGTGDEKLF
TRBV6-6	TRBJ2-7	ASSPPEAFSYEQY
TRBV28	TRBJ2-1	ASRPGGGEQF